This T cell receptor (beta chain) appears in the sequencing data of a study of T cell responses to AZD1222 COVID-19 vaccine. The method was immunoSEQ multiplex PCR; TCRdb's version includes in-frame clones alone and lacks a portion of them. The data contain about 130,000 clones, around 90% of them singletons. The CDR3 contains 12 residues. Trimming took 2 bases from V and 7 from J, leaving 8 bases between them. The receptor was isolated from an adult in good health. The sequencing used peripheral blood, collected on day 0 of AZD1222 vaccination. The V gene is TRBV12-3 or TRBV12-4, the J gene TRBJ1-1; D is unresolved. The CDR3 sequence: CASSLPTREAFF. CDR3 nucleotide sequence: TGTGCCAGCAGTTTACCCACACGTGAAGCTTTCTTT.